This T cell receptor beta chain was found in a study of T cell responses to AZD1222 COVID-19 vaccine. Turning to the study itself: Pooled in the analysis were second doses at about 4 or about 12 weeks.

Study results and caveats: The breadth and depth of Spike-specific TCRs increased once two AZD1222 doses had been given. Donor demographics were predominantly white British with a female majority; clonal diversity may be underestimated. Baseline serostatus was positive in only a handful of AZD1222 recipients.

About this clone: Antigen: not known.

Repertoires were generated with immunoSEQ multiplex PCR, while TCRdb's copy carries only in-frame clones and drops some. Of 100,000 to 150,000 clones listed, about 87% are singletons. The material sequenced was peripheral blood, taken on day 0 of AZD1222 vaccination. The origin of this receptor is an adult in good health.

The CDR3 spells CASSLAPQGATEAFF. For the CDR3, the DNA is TGTGCCAGCAGCTTAGCCCCCCAGGGGGCGACTGAAGCTTTCTTT. The chain employs TRBV7-2 and TRBJ1-1; 8 bases fit TRBD1. Germline V gives CDR1 SGHTA, CDR2 FQGNSA. Trimming removed 0 bases from V and 5 bases from J; junction bases left unmatched: 5. This CDR3 region has 15 residues.